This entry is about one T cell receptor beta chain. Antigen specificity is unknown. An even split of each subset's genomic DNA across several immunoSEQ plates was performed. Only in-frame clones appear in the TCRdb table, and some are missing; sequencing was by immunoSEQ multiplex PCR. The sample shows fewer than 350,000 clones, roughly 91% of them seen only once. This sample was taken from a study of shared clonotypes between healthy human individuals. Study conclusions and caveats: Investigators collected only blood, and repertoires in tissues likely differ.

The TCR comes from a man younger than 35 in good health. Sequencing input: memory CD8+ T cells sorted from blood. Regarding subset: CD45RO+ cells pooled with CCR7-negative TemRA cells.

The CDR3 loop reads CASSVATQETQYF. In DNA form, the CDR3 reads TGTGCCAGCAGCGTAGCTACACAAGAGACCCAGTACTTC. The chain has TRBV9 and TRBJ2-5; no firm D call. There are 13 residues in the CDR3. The V gene lost 0 bases and the J gene lost 2 bases, with 5 bases spanning the gap. CDR1 is SGDLS, CDR2 YYNGEE, per germline.